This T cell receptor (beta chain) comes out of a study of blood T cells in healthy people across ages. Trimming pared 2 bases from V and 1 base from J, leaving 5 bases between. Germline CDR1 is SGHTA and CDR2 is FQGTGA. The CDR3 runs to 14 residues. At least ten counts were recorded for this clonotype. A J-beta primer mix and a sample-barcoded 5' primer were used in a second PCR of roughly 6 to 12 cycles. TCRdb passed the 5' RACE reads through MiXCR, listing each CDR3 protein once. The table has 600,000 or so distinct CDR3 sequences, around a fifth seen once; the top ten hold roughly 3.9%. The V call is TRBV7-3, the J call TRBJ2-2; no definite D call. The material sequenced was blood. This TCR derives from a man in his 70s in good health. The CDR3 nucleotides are TGTGCCAGCAGCTTATCCCAGAACACCGGGGAGCTGTTTTTT. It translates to CASSLSQNTGELFF.